The entry below describes one T cell receptor beta chain. Its antigen is still unknown. These data originate in a study of OX40 agonist ivuxolimab in advanced cancers. Regarding the study as a whole: Among the lowest peripheral clonal expansion occurred in 0.1-3.0 mg/kg partial responders. Doses of 0.1 to 3.0 mg/kg were accompanied by clonal expansion of CD4+ and CD8+ blood T cells by week 6. On average, CD8+ T cells had more expanded clones than CD4+.

Using immunoSEQ multiplex PCR, the repertoire was profiled, and TCRdb retains in-frame clones only, with some absent. The table shows 40,000 to 45,000 clones, with roughly 80% occurring only once. The ends lost 5 bases at V and 2 bases at J; junction bases unmatched: 13. This CDR3 has 17 amino acids. Per germline, CDR1 SEHNR and CDR2 FQNEAQ (reference sequence). The clonotype was recovered from an adult with an advanced solid tumor such as melanoma, head and neck, liver or kidney cancer. Sequencing was performed on CD4+ or CD8+ T cells sorted from blood, taken in a trial of the OX40 agonist ivuxolimab. V usage is TRBV7-9 and J usage is TRBJ2-3; TRBD1 matches at 7 bases. The CDR3 sequence: CASSPPFRDRNTDTQYF. CDR3 sequence (DNA): TGTGCCAGCAGCCCCCCCTTCCGGGACAGAAACACAGATACGCAGTATTTT.